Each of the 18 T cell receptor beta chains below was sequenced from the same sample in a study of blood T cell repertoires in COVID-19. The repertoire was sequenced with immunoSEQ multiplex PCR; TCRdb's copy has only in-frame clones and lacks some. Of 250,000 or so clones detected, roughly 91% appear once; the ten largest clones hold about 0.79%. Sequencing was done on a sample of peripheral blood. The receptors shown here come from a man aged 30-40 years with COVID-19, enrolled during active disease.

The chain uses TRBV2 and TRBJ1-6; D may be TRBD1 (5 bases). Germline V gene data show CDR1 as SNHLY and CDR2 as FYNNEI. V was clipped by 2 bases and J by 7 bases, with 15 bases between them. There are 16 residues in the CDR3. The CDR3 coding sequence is TGTGCCAGCAGTGAATGGCTAGGGGACTTCAATTCACCCCTCCACTTT. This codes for CASSEWLGDFNSPLHF.

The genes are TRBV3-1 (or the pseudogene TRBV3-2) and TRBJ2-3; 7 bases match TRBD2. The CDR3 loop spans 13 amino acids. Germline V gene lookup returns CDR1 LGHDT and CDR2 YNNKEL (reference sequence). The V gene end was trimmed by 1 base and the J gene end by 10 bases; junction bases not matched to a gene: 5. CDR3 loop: CASSQGGSPAQYF. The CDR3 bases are TGTGCCAGCAGCCAAGGCGGGAGCCCTGCGCAGTATTTT.

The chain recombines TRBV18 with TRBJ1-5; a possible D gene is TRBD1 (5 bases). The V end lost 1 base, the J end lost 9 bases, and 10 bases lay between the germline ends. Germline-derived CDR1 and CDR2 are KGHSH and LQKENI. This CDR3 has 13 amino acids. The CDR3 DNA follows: TGTGCCAGCTCACCACTTGGAGGGGCGCCCCAGCATTTT. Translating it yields CASSPLGGAPQHF.

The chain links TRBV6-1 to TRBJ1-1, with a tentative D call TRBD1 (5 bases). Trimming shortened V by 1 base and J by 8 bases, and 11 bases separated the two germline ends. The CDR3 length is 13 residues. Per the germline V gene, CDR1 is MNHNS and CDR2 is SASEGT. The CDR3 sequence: CASSEGGGGEAFF. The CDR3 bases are TGTGCCAGCAGTGAAGGGGGGGGTGGAGAAGCTTTCTTT.

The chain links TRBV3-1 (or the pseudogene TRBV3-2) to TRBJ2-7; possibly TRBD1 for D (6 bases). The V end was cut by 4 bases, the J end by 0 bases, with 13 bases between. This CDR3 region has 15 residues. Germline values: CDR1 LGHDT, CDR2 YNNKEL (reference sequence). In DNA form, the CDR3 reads TGTGCCAGCAGCCGCGGACAGTTTAACTCCTACGAGCAGTACTTC. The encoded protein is CASSRGQFNSYEQYF.

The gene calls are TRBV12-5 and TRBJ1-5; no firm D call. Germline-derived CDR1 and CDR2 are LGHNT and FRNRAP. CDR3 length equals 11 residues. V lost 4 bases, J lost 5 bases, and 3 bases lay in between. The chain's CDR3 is CASGSDQPQHF. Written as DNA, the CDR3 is TGTGCTAGTGGTTCAGATCAGCCCCAGCATTTT. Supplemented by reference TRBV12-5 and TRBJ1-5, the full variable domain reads DARVTQTPRHKVTEMGQEVTMRCQPILGHNTVFWYRQTMMQGLELLAYFRNRAPLDDSGMPKDRFSAEMPDATLATLKIQPSEPRDSAVYFCASGSDQPQHFGDGTRLSIL.

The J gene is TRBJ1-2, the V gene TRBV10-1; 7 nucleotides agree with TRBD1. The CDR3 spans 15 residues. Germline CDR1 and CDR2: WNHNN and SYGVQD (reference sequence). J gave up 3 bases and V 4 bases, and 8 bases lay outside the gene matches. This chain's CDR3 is CASSADRDGDYGYTF. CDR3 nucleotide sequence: TGCGCCAGCAGTGCTGACAGGGACGGGGACTATGGCTACACCTTC.

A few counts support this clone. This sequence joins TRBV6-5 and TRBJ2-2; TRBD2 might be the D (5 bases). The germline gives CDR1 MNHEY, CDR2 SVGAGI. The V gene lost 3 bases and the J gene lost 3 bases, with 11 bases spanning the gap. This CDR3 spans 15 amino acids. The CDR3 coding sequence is TGTGCCAGCAGTTATAGAGGGCCCGACACCGGGGAGCTGTTTTTT. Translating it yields CASSYRGPDTGELFF.

CDR3 protein: CASSLERDRGRRYTF. The DNA for the CDR3 is TGTGCCAGCAGCTTAGAGCGGGACAGGGGGCGACGCTACACCTTC. The chain joins TRBV7-9 to TRBJ1-2; 12 bases match TRBD1. The ends lost 1 base at V and 9 bases at J; junction bases unmatched: 6. Germline lookup yields CDR1 SEHNR and CDR2 FQNEAQ (reference sequence). CDR3 size: 15 residues.

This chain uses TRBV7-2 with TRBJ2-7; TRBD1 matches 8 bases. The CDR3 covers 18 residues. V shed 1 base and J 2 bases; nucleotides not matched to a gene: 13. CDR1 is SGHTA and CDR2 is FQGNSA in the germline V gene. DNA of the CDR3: TGTGCCAGCAGCTTAGTGTCCCCGGCGGGACAGGCTCCCTACGAGCAGTACTTC. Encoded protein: CASSLVSPAGQAPYEQYF.

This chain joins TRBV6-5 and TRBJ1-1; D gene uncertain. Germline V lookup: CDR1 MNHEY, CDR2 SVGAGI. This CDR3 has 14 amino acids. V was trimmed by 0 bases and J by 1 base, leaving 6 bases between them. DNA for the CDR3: TGTGCCAGCAGTTACTCTGATAGGAACACTGAAGCTTTCTTT. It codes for CASSYSDRNTEAFF.

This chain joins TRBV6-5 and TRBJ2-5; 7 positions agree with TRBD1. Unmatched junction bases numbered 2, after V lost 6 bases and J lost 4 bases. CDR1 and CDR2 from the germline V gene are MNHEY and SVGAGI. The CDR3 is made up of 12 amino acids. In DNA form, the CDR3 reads TGTGCCAGCAGAAGACAGGGAGAGACCCAGTACTTC. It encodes CASRRQGETQYF.

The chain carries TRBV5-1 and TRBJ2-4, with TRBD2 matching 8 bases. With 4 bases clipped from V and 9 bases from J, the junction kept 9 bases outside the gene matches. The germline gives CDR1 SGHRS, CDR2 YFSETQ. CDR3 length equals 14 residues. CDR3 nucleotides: TGCGCCAGCAGCCCGGGGGGGCAGGAGGGCATTCAGTACTTC. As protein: CASSPGGQEGIQYF.

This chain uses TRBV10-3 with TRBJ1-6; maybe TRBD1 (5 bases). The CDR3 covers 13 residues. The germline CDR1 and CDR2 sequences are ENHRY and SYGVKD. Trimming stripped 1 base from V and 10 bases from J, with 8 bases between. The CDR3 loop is CAISEWKGSPLHF. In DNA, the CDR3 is TGTGCCATCAGTGAGTGGAAGGGGTCACCCCTCCACTTT.

The CDR3 bases are TGTGCCAGCAGCACAAACACAGGGGAACAGTACTTC. Protein sequence: CASSTNTGEQYF. The chain combines TRBV7-9 with TRBJ2-7; 7 nucleotides align to TRBD1. The CDR3 runs 12 residues. The germline CDR1 and CDR2 sequences are SEHNR and FQNEAQ (reference sequence). Germline trimming cut 5 bases from V and 10 bases from J; bases unmatched to any gene: 8.

The CDR3: CAWDLQGSNEKLFF. CDR3 nucleotides: TGTGCCTGGGACTTACAGGGATCAAATGAAAAACTGTTTTTT. The chain combines TRBV30 with TRBJ1-4; D is possibly TRBD1 (6 bases). Trimming shortened V by 5 bases and J by 5 bases, and 15 bases separated the two germline ends. This CDR3 has 14 amino acids. Germline assignment: CDR1 GTSNPN and CDR2 SVGIG (reference sequence).

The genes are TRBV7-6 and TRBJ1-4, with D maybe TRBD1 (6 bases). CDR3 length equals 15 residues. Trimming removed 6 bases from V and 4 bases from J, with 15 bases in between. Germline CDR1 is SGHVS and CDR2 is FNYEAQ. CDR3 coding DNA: TGTGCCAGCAGGCCACTGACAGGAATTAATGAAAAACTGTTTTTT. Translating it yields CASRPLTGINEKLFF. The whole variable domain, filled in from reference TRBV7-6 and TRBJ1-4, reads GAGVSQSPRYKVTKRGQDVALRCDPISGHVSLYWYRQALGQGPEFLTYFNYEAQQDKSGLPNDRFSAERPEGSISTLTIQRTEQRDSAMYRCASRPLTGINEKLFFGSGTQLSVL.

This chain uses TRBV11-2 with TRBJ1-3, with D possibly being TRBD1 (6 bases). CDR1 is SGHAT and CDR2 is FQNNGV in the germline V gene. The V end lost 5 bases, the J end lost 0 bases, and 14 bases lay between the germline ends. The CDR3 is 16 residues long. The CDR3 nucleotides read TGTGCCAGCAGCCCCACCCTGGACAGCTCTGGAAACACCATATATTTT. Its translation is CASSPTLDSSGNTIYF.